These T cell receptor beta chains were read from a single sample in a study of vaccination effects on CD4 cells after COVID-19. The antigens of these receptors remain unknown. The method was immunoSEQ multiplex PCR; TCRdb's version includes in-frame clones alone and lacks a portion of them. The table lists about 26,000 clones, about 80% of them singletons. This material consisted of CD4+ T cells from PBMCs cultured with HCoV-NL63 spike peptides, taken before COVID-19 vaccination. The receptors originated from a human donor who had a prior SARS-CoV-2 infection. CDR3s include the opening cysteine and the closing phenylalanine or tryptophan. D genes are given only for firm matches. Clone size appears in some rows only: once, few, many, or a class for an expanded clone.

cdr3_aa,cdr3_nt,v_call,j_call,d_call,clone_size
CASSSQGNTGELFF,TGTGCCAGCTCATCGCAGGGGAACACCGGGGAGCTGTTTTTT,TRBV18,TRBJ2-2,NA,NA
CASSLMDRSTDTQYF,TGCGCCAGCAGCTTGATGGACCGGAGCACAGATACGCAGTATTTT,TRBV5-1,TRBJ2-3,NA,NA
CASSETSDGELFF,TGTGCCAGCAGCGAGACTAGCGACGGGGAGCTGTTTTTT,TRBV7-3,TRBJ2-2,TRBD2,few
CASRTGTRVAQPQHF,TGTGCCAGCAGAACCGGGACACGGGTGGCGCAGCCCCAGCATTTT,TRBV6-5,TRBJ1-5,NA,NA
CASSLRAGTGSQVPYEQYF,TGTGCCAGCAGCTTAAGGGCCGGGACAGGCTCGCAAGTCCCCTACGAGCAGTACTTC,TRBV7-2,TRBJ2-7,TRBD1,NA
CASSDLAAYSYNEQFF,TGTGCCAGCAGCGACCTAGCGGCCTACTCCTACAATGAGCAGTTCTTC,TRBV2,TRBJ2-1,TRBD2,NA
CSASRSYEQYF,TGCAGTGCTAGCAGGAGCTACGAGCAGTACTTC,TRBV20-1,TRBJ2-7,NA,NA
CASSLELAGSYNEQFF,TGCGCCAGCAGCTTGGAACTAGCGGGCTCCTACAATGAGCAGTTCTTC,TRBV5-1,TRBJ2-1,TRBD2,NA
CASSLVWTTNEKLFF,TGTGCCAGCAGCTTAGTGTGGACAACTAATGAAAAACTGTTTTTT,TRBV7-9,TRBJ1-4,NA,NA
CASRTDSGSTADTQYF,TGTGCCAGCAGAACCGATAGCGGGAGCACCGCAGATACGCAGTATTTT,TRBV4-2,TRBJ2-3,TRBD2,NA
CASSLFGGQFSNQPQHF,TGTGCCAGCAGTTTATTTGGGGGACAGTTTAGCAATCAGCCCCAGCATTTT,TRBV27,TRBJ1-5,TRBD1,few
CASSTTGNTEAFF,TGTGCCAGCAGCACGACAGGGAACACTGAAGCTTTCTTT,TRBV5-4,TRBJ1-1,NA,NA
CASSYSGGGQPQHF,TGTGCCAGCAGTTACTCCGGGGGGGGTCAGCCCCAGCATTTT,TRBV6-5,TRBJ1-5,NA,few
CASSQFSPSVRHF,TGTGCCAGCAGCCAATTTTCGCCCTCGGTTAGGCATTTT,TRBV16,TRBJ1-5,NA,NA
CASTKSEGRNEKLFF,TGTGCCAGCACCAAATCGGAGGGGCGTAATGAAAAACTGTTTTTT,TRBV3-1/TRBV3-2,TRBJ1-4,NA,NA
CASSWGREGDTQYF,TGTGCCAGCAGTTGGGGACGGGAGGGTGATACGCAGTATTTT,TRBV27,TRBJ2-3,TRBD2,NA
CASSLYSADEAFF,TGTGCCAGCAGCTTGTACAGCGCCGATGAAGCTTTCTTT,TRBV5-8,TRBJ1-1,NA,NA